A single T cell receptor (beta chain) is shown here with its context. The antigen is not known. Germline loops: CDR1 SGHTA, CDR2 FQGNSA. CDR3 size: 16 residues. V lost 5 bases to trimming and J lost 4 bases; unmatched junction nucleotides: 11. The data stem from a study of post-analysis software for immune sequencing data. Study at large: Courses of disease covered relapsing-remitting, secondary progressive and progressive-relapsing multiple sclerosis.

Every TCR beta cDNA library bore unique molecular identifiers. Each sample of roughly 0.9 to 11 million input T cells yielded roughly 0.5 million cDNA molecules, so each molecule approximated one T cell. TCRdb used MiXCR to reprocess the PCR reads, holding one entry per CDR3 protein. Of roughly 670,000 distinct CDR3 sequences in the sample, over 45% are singletons; the top ten hold approximately 10%. Findings and caveats of the study: TRBV5-6, TRBV5-1 and TRBV20-1 belonged to a set of roughly five TRBV segments that were more frequent in patients than controls.

The V gene is TRBV7-2, the J gene TRBJ2-3; TRBD1 agrees at 8 bases. This receptor was taken from a girl aged 2 to 9 with multiple sclerosis. What was sequenced was blood. In DNA form, the CDR3 reads TGTGCCAGCAGCCCGGTGGGGGCAGGGGGCTCAGATACGCAGTATTTT. Its translation is CASSPVGAGGSDTQYF. Variable domain in full (rest from reference TRBV7-2 and TRBJ2-3): GAGVSQSPSNKVTEKGKDVELRCDPISGHTALYWYRQSLGQGLEFLIYFQGNSAPDKSGLPSDRFSAERTGGSVSTLTIQRTQQEDSAVYLCASSPVGAGGSDTQYFGPGTRLTVL.